These 15 T cell receptor beta chains were all obtained from the same sample, sequenced in a study of blood T cell repertoires in COVID-19. The protocol was immunoSEQ multiplex PCR, while the TCRdb copy is restricted to in-frame clones and leaves out a portion. Of approximately 73,000 clones in the sample, approximately 89% were seen once. Sequencing was done on a sample of peripheral blood. The receptors were gathered from a woman between 55 and 75 years old with acute or convalescent COVID-19.

The chain uses TRBV28 and TRBJ2-5; the match to TRBD1 covers 10 bases. Per the germline V gene, CDR1 is MDHEN and CDR2 is SYDVKM. This CDR3 comprises 16 residues. With 4 bases clipped from V and 9 bases from J, the junction kept 14 bases outside the gene matches. The CDR3: CASSSIGTGVLRAQYF. In DNA form, the CDR3 reads TGTGCCAGCAGTTCGATAGGGACAGGGGTGCTTCGGGCCCAGTACTTC.

This clone was seen only once. This chain links TRBV4-3 with TRBJ1-1; no definite D call. CDR1 is LGHNA, CDR2 YSLEER, per germline. This CDR3 has 14 amino acids. V dropped 0 bases and J dropped 1 base, with 6 bases sitting between them. The CDR3 DNA follows: TGCGCCAGCAGCCAAGATGGGAGGAACACTGAAGCTTTCTTT. It specifies CASSQDGRNTEAFF.

This chain connects TRBV27 to TRBJ2-2, with D perhaps TRBD2 (5 bases). Trimming removed 4 bases from V and 6 bases from J, with 12 bases in between. The CDR3 extends over 14 amino acids. In germline, CDR1 is MNHEY, CDR2 SMNVEV (reference sequence). CDR3 residues: CASSSGGRAGELFF. In DNA, the CDR3 is TGTGCCAGCAGTTCGGGCGGGCGGGCCGGGGAGCTGTTTTTT.

The chain employs TRBV5-4 and TRBJ1-2, with D possibly being TRBD1 (6 bases). CDR1 SGHNT and CDR2 YYREEE come from the germline V gene (reference sequence). The CDR3 sequence is 14 residues long. V was pared by 3 bases and J by 6 bases, with 15 bases between. CDR3 amino acids: CASSSETGSDGYTF. The DNA of the CDR3 is TGTGCCAGCAGCTCTGAAACAGGGTCCGATGGCTACACCTTC. Drawing the rest from reference TRBV5-4 and TRBJ1-2, the complete variable domain is ETGVTQSPTHLIKTRGQQVTLRCSSQSGHNTVSWYQQALGQGPQFIFQYYREEENGRGNFPPRFSGLQFPNYSSELNVNALELDDSALYLCASSSETGSDGYTFGSGTRLTVV.

The genes are TRBV10-3 and TRBJ2-1; 13 nucleotides align to TRBD2. Germline CDR1 ENHRY, CDR2 SYGVKD. Trimming removed 2 bases from V and 5 bases from J; junction bases left unmatched: 9. The CDR3 has 18 amino acids. The CDR3 nucleotides read TGTGCCATCAGTGAGGGACTAGCGGGAGTGGGGGGACACAATGAGCAGTTCTTC. It is translated as CAISEGLAGVGGHNEQFF.

This chain links TRBV27 with TRBJ1-6; no clear D gene. V lost 1 base to trimming and J lost 6 bases, with 7 bases between them. CDR3 length: 14 amino acids. Per germline, CDR1 MNHEY and CDR2 SMNVEV (reference sequence). CDR3 loop: CASSLYGLNSPLHF. CDR3 nucleotides: TGTGCCAGCAGTTTATATGGCCTTAATTCACCCCTCCACTTT.

The chain carries TRBV19 and TRBJ2-3; TRBD2 matches 8 bases. CDR3 length equals 16 residues. Germline V gene data show CDR1 as LNHDA and CDR2 as SQIVND (reference sequence). V was pared by 1 base and J by 1 base, with 4 bases of the junction left unmatched. CDR3 residues: CASSIGRGAGTDTQYF. In DNA, the CDR3 is TGTGCCAGTAGTATAGGGCGGGGGGCAGGCACAGATACGCAGTATTTT. The variable domain in full, completed from reference TRBV19 and TRBJ2-3, reads DGGITQSPKYLFRKEGQNVTLSCEQNLNHDAMYWYRQDPGQGLRLIYYSQIVNDFQKGDIAEGYSVSREKKESFPLTVTSAQKNPTAFYLCASSIGRGAGTDTQYFGPGTRLTVL.

The V and J genes are TRBV29-1 and TRBJ2-3; 10 positions agree with TRBD2. V shed 7 bases, J shed 4 bases, and the junction held 8 bases outside the gene matches. The length of the CDR3 is 14 residues. Germline lookup yields CDR1 SQVTM and CDR2 ANQGSEA. In DNA form, the CDR3 reads TGCAGCGGAGATAGCGGGGGGTCGTCAGATACGCAGTATTTT. The encoded protein is CSGDSGGSSDTQYF.

The chain employs TRBV4-2 and TRBJ2-7; 16 bases map to TRBD2. The V and J ends lost 2 bases and 12 bases, in that order; junction bases with no gene match: 10. CDR1 LGHNA and CDR2 YNFKEQ come from the germline V gene. This CDR3 is 16 amino acids long. The CDR3, as DNA: TGTGCCAGCAGCCAAATCGCCGGGACTAGCGGGGGGGCCGTGTACTTC. This encodes CASSQIAGTSGGAVYF.

The chain employs TRBV5-1 and TRBJ2-1; TRBD2 aligns across 12 bases. This CDR3 spans 16 amino acids. Looked up from germline, CDR1 is SGHRS and CDR2 is YFSETQ. Trimming took 3 bases from V and 10 from J; bases not matched to a gene: 11. The CDR3 DNA sequence: TGCGCCAGCAGCTACCCCGGACTAGCGGGATCGCGGGAGCAGTTCTTC. It translates to CASSYPGLAGSREQFF.

The V and J genes are TRBV28 and TRBJ2-7; 7 bases are a match to TRBD1. Germline trimming cut 7 bases from V and 2 bases from J; bases unmatched to any gene: 14. The germline V gene has CDR1 MDHEN and CDR2 SYDVKM. This CDR3 region has 16 residues. CDR3: CASNPSGQPKTYEQYF. The CDR3, as DNA: TGTGCCAGCAATCCATCGGGACAGCCTAAGACCTACGAGCAGTACTTC.

This clone was seen many times. The V and J genes are TRBV25-1 and TRBJ2-1; maybe TRBD1 (5 bases). V lost 4 bases, J lost 6 bases, and 7 bases lay in between. Germline CDR1 MGHDK, CDR2 SYGVNS. The CDR3 is 12 residues long. In DNA form, the CDR3 reads TGTGCCAGCAGTGTAGGGGTCAATGAGCAGTTCTTC. Translated, it gives CASSVGVNEQFF.

This clone was seen just once. The chain is built from TRBV14 and TRBJ2-5, with 9 bases matching TRBD2. The CDR3 has 16 residues. The trim removed 4 bases at V and 4 bases at J, leaving 10 bases unmatched. CDR1 and CDR2 (germline): SGHDN, FVKESK. The CDR3: CASSRERTSVGETQYF. In nucleotides, the CDR3 is TGTGCCAGCAGCCGAGAGAGGACTAGCGTAGGAGAGACCCAGTACTTC.

The chain carries TRBV7-9 and TRBJ1-1; 10 bases agree with TRBD1. CDR1 is SEHNR and CDR2 is FQNEAQ in the germline V gene (reference sequence). This CDR3 has 17 residues. V lost 5 bases and J lost 2; bases outside the gene matches: 11. CDR3 loop: CASSPLRQGAGNTEAFF. The CDR3, as DNA: TGTGCCAGCAGCCCCCTTAGACAGGGGGCAGGTAACACTGAAGCTTTCTTT.

V is TRBV28 and J is TRBJ1-1; 7 bases match TRBD1. Germline CDR1 and CDR2: MDHEN and SYDVKM. The CDR3 covers 16 residues. V trimming: 3 bases; J trimming: 4 bases; junction bases outside the gene matches: 11. CDR3 sequence reads: CASSFYQGDRGTEAFF. The CDR3 bases are TGTGCCAGCAGTTTTTATCAGGGGGATAGAGGCACTGAAGCTTTCTTT.